This passage covers 29 T cell receptor beta chains from one sample sequenced in a study of beta chain features in type 1 diabetes. Study results and caveats: Shortening of TCRB CDR3s, moderate but significant, appeared in all four CD4+ subsets of Type 1 diabetes patients.

Expressed TCRB transcripts were sequenced because the isolated RNA had all been reverse transcribed beforehand. Sequenced by immunoSEQ multiplex PCR; TCRdb stores in-frame clones only, minus some. The data contain roughly 100,000 clones, 28% of them seen just once; the ten biggest clones take up 0.5% to 0.55%. Their antigens remain unidentified. The sequenced sample consisted of central memory CD4+ T cells from blood. These TCRs come from a woman aged 18 to 35 with type 1 diabetes.

This sequence joins TRBV27 and TRBJ2-7; D may be TRBD1 (6 bases). Trimming took 5 bases from V and 3 from J, leaving 14 bases between them. There are 14 residues in the CDR3. The germline V gene has CDR1 MNHEY and CDR2 SMNVEV (reference sequence). For the CDR3, the DNA is TGTGCCAGCAGTCCAAAATTACAGGGCTACGAGCAGTACGTC. It encodes CASSPKLQGYEQYV.

The chain uses TRBV7-2 and TRBJ1-5; TRBD1 aligns across 8 bases. Trimming took 1 base from V and 3 from J; bases not matched to a gene: 11. Germline assignment: CDR1 SGHTA and CDR2 FQGNSA. The CDR3 loop spans 18 amino acids. CDR3: CASSLGWGQALDNQPQHF. Written as DNA, the CDR3 is TGTGCCAGCAGCTTAGGTTGGGGACAGGCCTTAGACAATCAGCCCCAGCATTTT.

V usage is TRBV4-2 and J usage is TRBJ2-7; D gene unclear. The CDR3 length is 13 residues. Trimming left V 0 bases short and J 7 bases short, with 10 bases between. In germline, CDR1 is LGHNA, CDR2 YNFKEQ. CDR3 DNA sequence: TGTGCCAGCAGCCAAGATCTGTCCTCTGAGCAGTACTTC. This sequence encodes CASSQDLSSEQYF.

The genes are TRBV6-1 and TRBJ2-5, with D unclear. The ends were cut back, 1 base at V and 5 bases at J, with 11 bases in the middle. Germline lookup yields CDR1 MNHNS and CDR2 SASEGT. The CDR3 extends over 14 amino acids. The CDR3 protein is CASSEVRSPETQYF. The CDR3 nucleotides are TGTGCCAGCAGTGAAGTTAGGAGCCCGGAGACCCAGTACTTC.

This clone turned up a few times. This chain joins TRBV19 and TRBJ2-1; no firm D call. Trimming pared 5 bases from V and 8 bases from J, leaving 7 bases between. Germline V gene data show CDR1 as LNHDA and CDR2 as SQIVND (reference sequence). CDR3 size: 11 residues. CDR3 protein: CASSDWDEQFF. CDR3 DNA: TGTGCCAGTAGTGACTGGGATGAGCAGTTCTTC.

This clone occurred a few times. This chain uses TRBV6-6 with TRBJ1-1, with D possibly being TRBD1 (5 bases). V lost 4 bases and J 1 base, leaving 10 bases between the germline ends. This CDR3 has 14 residues. Germline V lookup: CDR1 MNHNY, CDR2 SVGAGI (reference sequence). This chain's CDR3 is CASSSLQENTEAFF. The CDR3 DNA sequence: TGTGCCAGCAGTTCGCTACAGGAGAACACTGAAGCTTTCTTT.

V gene TRBV19 combines with J gene TRBJ1-1, with a weak D call TRBD1 (5 bases). Germline-derived CDR1 and CDR2 are LNHDA and SQIVND (reference sequence). V lost 7 bases, J lost 4 bases, and 13 bases lay in between. There are 13 residues in the CDR3. The CDR3 nucleotides are TGTGCCAGTACCCGGGGGGATCTCACTGAAGCTTTCTTT. Translation: CASTRGDLTEAFF.

This clone occurred a few times. The gene calls are TRBV5-1 and TRBJ2-3, with D unresolved. With 0 bases removed from V and 3 bases from J, the gap between germline ends came to 8 bases. CDR3 length: 14 amino acids. Germline V gene data show CDR1 as SGHRS and CDR2 as YFSETQ. CDR3 nucleotide sequence: TGCGCCAGCAGCTTGGGCGGCCAAACAGATACGCAGTATTTT. This gives the protein CASSLGGQTDTQYF.

This clone was detected once. The chain carries TRBV7-2 and TRBJ2-1; D unresolved. The length of the CDR3 is 14 residues. Germline V gene sequence: CDR1 SGHTA, CDR2 FQGNSA. V was shortened by 1 base and J by 3 bases, with 7 bases between the two germline ends. In nucleotides, the CDR3 is TGTGCCAGCAGCTTAGGGGCCGACTACAATGAGCAGTTCTTC. It is translated as CASSLGADYNEQFF.

This clone was counted only a few times. This chain links TRBV7-9 with TRBJ2-3; TRBD1 matches 9 bases. The V and J ends lost 5 bases and 2 bases, in that order; junction bases with no gene match: 5. Germline CDR1 reads SEHNR; CDR2 reads FQNEAQ (reference sequence). This CDR3 comprises 15 residues. This CDR3 is CASSPGTGYTDTQYF. For the CDR3, the DNA is TGTGCCAGCAGCCCCGGGACAGGGTACACAGATACGCAGTATTTT.

V is TRBV25-1 and J is TRBJ2-5; 8 bases match TRBD1. The V gene end was trimmed by 4 bases and the J gene end by 5 bases; junction bases not matched to a gene: 3. The CDR3 covers 13 residues. Looked up from germline, CDR1 is MGHDK and CDR2 is SYGVNS. The chain's CDR3 is CASSVRDRETQYF. The CDR3 nucleotides are TGTGCCAGCAGTGTCAGGGACAGGGAGACCCAGTACTTC.

This chain connects TRBV4-1 to TRBJ1-1; 8 bases agree with TRBD1. CDR1 and CDR2 (germline): MGHRA, YSYEKL. The CDR3 has 14 residues. The V and J ends lost 6 bases and 5 bases, in that order; junction bases with no gene match: 8. The CDR3 DNA follows: TGCGCCAGCAGGACGACAGGGGTCGAAACTGAAGCTTTCTTT. Its protein is CASRTTGVETEAFF.

This clone appeared a few times. The V and J genes are TRBV19 and TRBJ2-5, with TRBD1 matching 8 bases. Germline lookup yields CDR1 LNHDA and CDR2 SQIVND (reference sequence). Germline trimming cut 4 bases from V and 5 bases from J; bases unmatched to any gene: 3. CDR3 length: 13 residues. DNA for the CDR3: TGTGCCAGTAGTAACCGGGACAGGGAGACCCAGTACTTC. It encodes CASSNRDRETQYF. The variable domain in full, with the rest retrieved from reference TRBV19 and TRBJ2-5, is DGGITQSPKYLFRKEGQNVTLSCEQNLNHDAMYWYRQDPGQGLRLIYYSQIVNDFQKGDIAEGYSVSREKKESFPLTVTSAQKNPTAFYLCASSNRDRETQYFGPGTRLLVL.

This clone has just a few counts. The chain recombines TRBV10-3 with TRBJ2-3; no reliable D call. Trimming pared 2 bases from V and 4 bases from J, leaving 4 bases between. Germline CDR1 reads ENHRY; CDR2 reads SYGVKD. This CDR3 contains 12 residues. The CDR3 region is CAISEGPDTQYF. In DNA form, the CDR3 reads TGTGCCATCAGTGAGGGCCCAGATACGCAGTATTTT.

The chain employs TRBV11-2 and TRBJ2-3, with 12 bases fitting TRBD2. V lost 5 bases and J lost 2; bases outside the gene matches: 5. Germline V gives CDR1 SGHAT, CDR2 FQNNGV. The CDR3 runs to 16 residues. CDR3 DNA: TGTGCCAGCAGCAAAAGACTAGCGGGAGCCACAGATACGCAGTATTTT. Translating gives CASSKRLAGATDTQYF.

The chain has TRBV6-1 and TRBJ2-1; the D gene is possibly TRBD2 (5 bases). The CDR3 is made up of 16 amino acids. Trimming pared 4 bases from V and 1 base from J, leaving 14 bases between. Germline values: CDR1 MNHNS, CDR2 SASEGT. DNA for the CDR3: TGTGCCAGCAGTGTCTACAGCGGCCCATCCTACAATGAGCAGTTCTTC. The encoded protein is CASSVYSGPSYNEQFF.

The chain employs TRBV2 and TRBJ2-5; D is undetermined. The J call is doubtful: the DNA matches TRBJ2-7 better. From germline, CDR1 is SNHLY and CDR2 FYNNEI. This CDR3 spans 12 amino acids. The CDR3: CASMGIYYEQYF. CDR3 in DNA: TGTGCCAGCATGGGTATTTACTACGAGCAGTACTTC.

This clone was picked up one time. The V call is TRBV28, the J call TRBJ1-2; 8 nucleotides agree with TRBD1. CDR1 MDHEN and CDR2 SYDVKM come from the germline V gene. The CDR3 runs 17 residues. Losses at the gene ends were 1 base for V and 2 bases for J; bases not matched to a gene: 9. For the CDR3, the DNA is TGTGCCAGCAGTTTATTACCCGGACAGGGCGAAAACTATGGCTACACCTTC. It yields the protein CASSLLPGQGENYGYTF.

The V gene is TRBV2, the J gene TRBJ2-5; D possibly corresponds to TRBD2 (6 bases). Trimming took 2 bases from V and 7 from J, leaving 8 bases between them. Looked up from germline, CDR1 is SNHLY and CDR2 is FYNNEI. The CDR3 sequence is 12 residues long. CDR3 sequence: CASSEMGGTQYF. CDR3 in DNA: TGTGCCAGCAGTGAAATGGGGGGGACCCAGTACTTC.

The rearrangement links TRBV7-2 to TRBJ1-4; D might be TRBD1 (5 bases). V gave up 5 bases and J gave up 4 bases, with 11 bases separating them. This CDR3 is built from 14 residues. The V gene's germline CDR1 is SGHTA and CDR2 FQGNSA. The CDR3 nucleotides are TGTGCCAGCAGCCCGGGGGGTTATAATGAAAAACTGTTTTTT. This gives the protein CASSPGGYNEKLFF.

This clone was seen only a few times. The chain couples TRBV7-8 to TRBJ2-5, with 8 bases that match TRBD1. The CDR3 is made up of 15 amino acids. Germline V gives CDR1 SGHVS, CDR2 FQNEAQ. V gave up 8 bases and J gave up 5 bases; unmatched junction bases: 13. The CDR3 spells CASLRTGMGFETQYF. The CDR3 nucleotides read TGTGCCAGCCTCCGGACAGGGATGGGTTTTGAGACCCAGTACTTC.

This clone was detected only a few times. The rearrangement links TRBV19 to TRBJ2-1, with 7 positions matching TRBD2. The CDR3 has 17 residues. Looked up from germline, CDR1 is LNHDA and CDR2 is SQIVND (reference sequence). The junction had 11 bases not matched to a gene; V was cut back by 3 bases and J by 3 bases. The CDR3 loop is CASSMGLAATIYNEQFF. CDR3 bases: TGTGCCAGTAGTATGGGTCTAGCGGCAACCATCTACAATGAGCAGTTCTTC.

This clone appeared a few times. CDR3 coding DNA: TGTGCCAGCAGTCTCGGGATGGGGGGGCCGGACGAGCAGTACTTC. This codes for CASSLGMGGPDEQYF. The chain has TRBV7-9 and TRBJ2-7; TRBD2 might be the D (7 bases). The CDR3 runs to 15 residues. Trimming removed 6 bases at V and 5 bases at J, with 20 bases between. From germline, CDR1 is SEHNR and CDR2 FQNEAQ (reference sequence).

There are a few counts of this clone. V and J are TRBV5-4 and TRBJ1-2; the match to TRBD1 covers 8 bases. V shed 4 bases, J shed 4 bases, and the junction held 12 bases outside the gene matches. Germline V gives CDR1 SGHNT, CDR2 YYREEE (reference sequence). This CDR3 has 16 residues. CDR3 in amino acids: CASSHRTGGPSYGYTF. Written as DNA, the CDR3 is TGTGCCAGCAGCCACCGAACAGGGGGTCCTTCCTATGGCTACACCTTC.

The V call is TRBV11-2, the J call TRBJ2-1; TRBD1 aligns across 7 bases. This CDR3 has 16 residues. Germline CDR1 is SGHAT and CDR2 is FQNNGV. V dropped 0 bases and J dropped 4; count of bases not matched to a gene: 6. In DNA form, the CDR3 reads TGTGCCAGCAGCTTAGAGGGACAGAAGGTTTACAATGAGCAGTTCTTC. As protein: CASSLEGQKVYNEQFF.

The chain couples TRBV30 to TRBJ2-2, with 9 nucleotides matching TRBD1. The V gene's germline CDR1 is GTSNPN and CDR2 SVGIG (reference sequence). This CDR3 has 14 residues. Trimming cost V 2 bases and J 6 bases; bases outside gene matches: 4. For the CDR3, the DNA is TGTGCCTGGAGTAGGGGACAGGGAGCCGGGGAGCTGTTTTTT. It encodes CAWSRGQGAGELFF.

The table lists this clone with a few counts. This rearrangement joins TRBV11-2 to TRBJ2-7; 8 nucleotides line up with TRBD2. The CDR3 sequence is 18 residues long. CDR1 is SGHAT and CDR2 is FQNNGV in the germline V gene. V dropped 5 bases and J dropped 0; count of bases not matched to a gene: 15. As DNA, the CDR3 is TGTGCCAGCAGCCTAAAAACATCTAGCGGGTCCAACTCCTACGAGCAGTACTTC. Amino acid sequence: CASSLKTSSGSNSYEQYF.

This clone was counted between two and nine times. The chain couples TRBV29-1 to TRBJ2-6; weak D call: TRBD1 (6 bases). The V and J ends lost 6 bases and 2 bases respectively, with 14 bases between them. This CDR3 is 15 amino acids long. Germline V gene lookup returns CDR1 SQVTM and CDR2 ANQGSEA. The CDR3 DNA reads TGCAGCGTCTTATATGGACAGACTGGGGCCAACGTCCTGACTTTC. Protein: CSVLYGQTGANVLTF.

Here the CDR3 reads CASSLRTSGRIDTQYF. The CDR3 nucleotides are TGTGCCAGCAGCTTAAGGACTAGCGGGAGGATCGATACGCAGTATTTT. The chain recombines TRBV5-4 with TRBJ2-3; TRBD2 matches at 14 bases. This CDR3 has 16 residues. The trim removed 2 bases at V and 6 bases at J, leaving 5 bases unmatched. Germline V CDR1 and CDR2: SGHNT, YYREEE (reference sequence).